This T cell receptor beta chain was identified during a study of regulatory T cells in long-lasting Graves disease. This clonotype was observed many times. The CDR3 covers 16 residues. The V end was cut by 4 bases, the J end by 2 bases, with 13 bases between. Looked up from germline, CDR1 is KGHDR and CDR2 is SFDVKD. This sample's time point: persistent/refractory GD, antithyroid drugs over 5 years with positive TRAb. PBMC RNA was the source of the TCR library. The TCR beta library used iRepertoire HTBI primers with Arm-PCR amplification of CDR3. TCRdb fed the multiplex PCR reads into MiXCR, producing one record per CDR3 protein. The sample has hundreds of thousands of distinct CDR3 sequences, more than 20% seen once.

The gene calls are TRBV24-1 and TRBJ1-4, with D unresolved. This receptor was identified in a female donor with Graves disease. Sequenced here: peripheral blood mononuclear cells (PBMCs), sampled when the disease was refractory, from a patient treated with antithyroid drugs. In DNA, the CDR3 is TGTGCCACCAGTGACCCCCGAGAGGTGACTAATGAAAAACTGTTTTTT. It translates to CATSDPREVTNEKLFF.